Below are 8 T cell receptor beta chains sequenced from a single sample in a study of blood T cell repertoires in COVID-19. Using immunoSEQ multiplex PCR, the repertoire was profiled, and TCRdb retains in-frame clones only, with some absent. The table records over 250,000 clones, around 82% of them present only once. What was sequenced was peripheral blood. All receptors derive from a woman aged 45-65 years who had recovered from COVID-19.

This clone was detected only once. The chain is built from TRBV4-3 and TRBJ2-5; 7 positions match TRBD2. This CDR3 has 16 amino acids. Unmatched junction bases numbered 10, after V lost 4 bases and J lost 2 bases. CDR1 LGHNA and CDR2 YSLEER come from the germline V gene. CDR3 bases: TGCGCCAGCAGCCCAAGTGCCCGGGGGGATCAAGAGACCCAGTACTTC. Protein: CASSPSARGDQETQYF.

This clone was found once. This chain links TRBV7-2 with TRBJ2-1; TRBD2 aligns across 7 bases. Germline V gene sequence: CDR1 SGHTA, CDR2 FQGNSA. V shed 2 bases, J shed 4 bases, and the junction held 5 bases outside the gene matches. CDR3 length: 15 residues. The DNA for the CDR3 is TGTGCCAGCAGCTTAAGGGCTAGCGGTTACAATGAGCAGTTCTTC. Translated, it gives CASSLRASGYNEQFF. The whole variable domain, remainder taken from reference TRBV7-2 and TRBJ2-1, is GAGVSQSPSNKVTEKGKDVELRCDPISGHTALYWYRQSLGQGLEFLIYFQGNSAPDKSGLPSDRFSAERTGGSVSTLTIQRTQQEDSAVYLCASSLRASGYNEQFFGPGTRLTVL.

CDR3 sequence: CASSVSPPPGELFF. For the CDR3, the DNA is TGTGCCAGCAGCGTCTCTCCCCCCCCCGGGGAGCTGTTTTTT. The chain links TRBV9 to TRBJ2-2, with D unresolved. Germline V CDR1 and CDR2: SGDLS, YYNGEE. There are 14 residues in the CDR3. V lost 2 bases to trimming and J lost 6 bases, with 11 bases between them.

Many counts were recorded for this clone. V is TRBV7-3 and J is TRBJ2-5; 7 bases map to TRBD2. The length of the CDR3 is 15 residues. Germline V lookup: CDR1 SGHTA, CDR2 FQGTGA. Trimming took 5 bases from V and 5 from J; bases not matched to a gene: 11. The CDR3 nucleotides are TGTGCCAGCAGCGCCTACTCGGGACTACAGGAGACCCAGTACTTC. It is translated as CASSAYSGLQETQYF.

The count of this clone is one. This chain uses TRBV18 with TRBJ2-7; D is possibly TRBD1 (6 bases). The germline V gene encodes CDR1 KGHSH and CDR2 LQKENI. With 5 bases removed from V and 3 bases from J, the gap between germline ends came to 11 bases. CDR3 length: 13 amino acids. The CDR3: CASSSGQRYEQYF. As DNA, the CDR3 is TGTGCCAGCTCAAGCGGACAGCGCTACGAGCAGTACTTC.

The rearrangement uses TRBV27 and TRBJ1-6; TRBD1 matches 7 bases. The CDR3 runs to 13 residues. The V segment lost 8 bases and the J segment 11 bases; nucleotides outside the gene matches: 9. CDR1 is MNHEY and CDR2 is SMNVEV in the germline V gene (reference sequence). CDR3 DNA sequence: TGTGCCAGCGGCGACAGGGCATCCACACCCCTCCACTTT. It is translated as CASGDRASTPLHF.

The chain joins TRBV18 to TRBJ1-5; D ambiguous. Germline CDR1 is KGHSH and CDR2 is LQKENI. Trimming stripped 6 bases from V and 8 bases from J, with 14 bases between. The CDR3 length is 13 residues. The CDR3 DNA sequence: TGTGCCAGCTCCCCTCGGGTTGAGGAGCCCCAGCATTTT. Translating it yields CASSPRVEEPQHF.

The genes are TRBV7-2 and TRBJ2-4; 11 bases are shared with TRBD2. This CDR3 has 16 residues. Germline V gene sequence: CDR1 SGHTA, CDR2 FQGNSA. V lost 5 bases to trimming and J lost 4 bases; unmatched junction nucleotides: 7. This chain's CDR3 is CASSIPSGGLKNIQYF. The CDR3 DNA follows: TGTGCCAGCAGCATTCCTAGCGGGGGGTTAAAAAACATTCAGTACTTC.